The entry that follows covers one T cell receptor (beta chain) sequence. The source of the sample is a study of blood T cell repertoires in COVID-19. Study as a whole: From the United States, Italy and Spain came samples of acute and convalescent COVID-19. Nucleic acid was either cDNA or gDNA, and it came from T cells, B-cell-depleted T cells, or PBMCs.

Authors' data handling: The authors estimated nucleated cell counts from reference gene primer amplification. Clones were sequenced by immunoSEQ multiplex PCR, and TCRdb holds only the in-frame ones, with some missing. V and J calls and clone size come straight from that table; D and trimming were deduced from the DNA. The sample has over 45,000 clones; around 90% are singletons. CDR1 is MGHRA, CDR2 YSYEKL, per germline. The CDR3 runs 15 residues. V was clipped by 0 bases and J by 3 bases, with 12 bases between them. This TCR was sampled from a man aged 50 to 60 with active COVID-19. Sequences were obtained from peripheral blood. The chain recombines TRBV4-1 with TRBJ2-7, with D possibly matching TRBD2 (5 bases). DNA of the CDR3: TGCGCCAGCAGCCAAGAACGGCAGGCGGGCTACGAGCAGTACTTC. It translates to CASSQERQAGYEQYF.